A selection of T cell receptor beta chains follows, all from one sample in a study of cytomegalovirus exposure and HLA in healthy donors. TCRdb keeps only in-frame clones here, not all; method: immunoSEQ multiplex PCR. The sample lists approximately 110,000 clones; approximately 15% were seen once. Sequencing was performed on PBMCs. The source of these receptors is a woman younger than 30 in good health and CMV-seronegative. Each CDR3 is given with its conserved first and last residue.

TRBV5-1	19	CASSETPGQTKGSNQPQHF
TRBV6-6	15	CASSLGTGSPNIQYF
TRBV7-2	15	CASSLSSTPRNTIYF
TRBV27	13	CASSLSGGRGQYF
TRBV27	13	CASSFRGVGEQYF
TRBV29-1	9	CSVLRGAFF
TRBV28	15	CASSLGQGGGETQYF
TRBV5-5	13	CASSFGQLYEQYF
TRBV27	13	CASSLSGGNEQYF
TRBV6-5	14	CASSLATGSTEAFF
TRBV27	14	CASSLGTGLTEAFF
TRBV2	13	CASMGRGWYEQYF
TRBV6-5	14	CASRMTSGRNEQFF
TRBV19	20	CASTSFPPGQGVGPYYEQYF
TRBV30	15	CAWIPPGGRAYEQYF
TRBV6-4	13	CASSPRENTEAFF
TRBV9	16	CASSPYSGGAGETQYF
TRBV28	13	CASSLGDTDTQYF
TRBV13	12	CASSGTNLEAFF
TRBV7-9	15	CASSLVGQSQETQYF
TRBV27	19	CASSLGLAGGPGAYNEQFF
TRBV6-5	13	CASSYVGLGGYTF
TRBV5-6	15	CASSLAQGENSPLHF
TRBV6-6	16	CASSAWDRSSGNTIYF
TRBV10-3	13	CAISESRGEKLFF
TRBV5-1	18	CASSLAGTSNDIYGELFF
TRBV6-5	15	CASSYSWESNTEAFF
TRBV5-1	15	CASSLTAGWVYEQYF
TRBV4-3	15	CASSQDPGLITEAFF
TRBV7-3	17	CASSPETSGRGEETQYF
TRBV6-6	16	CASSYSGVGVYSEQFF
TRBV10-3	14	CAITGDRASGELFF